This TCR beta chain was documented in a study of OX40 agonist ivuxolimab in advanced cancers. Study-level background: Patients received ivuxolimab, an agonistic anti-OX40 (CD134) antibody.

The assay was immunoSEQ multiplex PCR, and TCRdb's table has in-frame clones only and misses some. The sample lists 25,000 or so clones, around 78% seen once, with roughly 18% in the top ten. The sample here was CD4+ or CD8+ T cells sorted from blood, taken in a trial of the OX40 agonist ivuxolimab. The source is an adult with an advanced solid tumor such as melanoma, head and neck, liver or kidney cancer.

The CDR3 sequence is CASSPDIQETQYF. The CDR3 DNA follows: TGTGCCAGCAGTCCGGACATTCAAGAGACCCAGTACTTC. The chain carries TRBV27 and TRBJ2-5; D is perhaps TRBD1 (5 bases). V was pared by 5 bases and J by 2 bases, with 9 bases between. Germline V gives CDR1 MNHEY, CDR2 SMNVEV (reference sequence). The CDR3 contains 13 residues.